This T cell receptor beta chain was obtained from a study of blood T cell repertoires in COVID-19. V lost 1 base, J lost 0 bases, and 3 bases stayed unmatched. The CDR3 is made up of 16 amino acids. Germline V CDR1 and CDR2: LGHNA, YNFKEQ. Assay used: immunoSEQ multiplex PCR; TCRdb lists only in-frame clones, some missing. Of under 150,000 clones listed, 60% to 80% are singletons. The chain joins TRBV4-2 to TRBJ2-3; 8 bases are a match to TRBD2. This clonotype was sampled from a woman aged 50 to 65 with active or convalescent COVID-19. What was sequenced was peripheral blood. For the CDR3, the DNA is TGTGCCAGCAGCCAAGGGGCTAGCGGGAGCACAGATACGCAGTATTTT. It codes for CASSQGASGSTDTQYF.